Here is one TCR beta chain with its context. Its specificity is unknown. Only in-frame clones appear in the TCRdb table, and some are missing; sequencing was by immunoSEQ multiplex PCR. The sample shows approximately 88,000 clones, around nine tenths of them seen only once. This entry is derived from a study of T cell responses to AZD1222 COVID-19 vaccine. Notes on the study in general: Spike-wide coverage was observed for vaccine-associated CD4 TCRs, with dominant responses at 160-218 and 743-854. Donors were chiefly white British, with a greater number of females, and clonal diversity was perhaps underestimated. With two AZD1222 doses given, Spike-specific TCR breadth and depth both rose. Variant regions that are unmutated are reportedly the target of nearly half of spike-specific TCRs.

The CDR3 extends over 13 amino acids. V gave up 6 bases and J gave up 9 bases, with 15 bases separating them. The genes are TRBV12-3 or TRBV12-4 and TRBJ2-1; D gene unclear. This TCR was sampled from an adult who received the AZD1222 COVID-19 vaccine. The source material was peripheral blood, sampled 28 days after the second AZD1222 dose. The CDR3 here is CASSPGHLGEQFF. Written as DNA, the CDR3 is TGTGCCAGCAGCCCGGGCCACCTAGGTGAGCAGTTCTTC.